The 5 T cell receptor beta chains reported below all come from one sample, sequenced in a study of blood T cell repertoires in COVID-19. Sequencing was performed with immunoSEQ multiplex PCR; in TCRdb, only in-frame clones are kept and a portion is missing. The repertoire holds approximately 300,000 clones, with roughly 89% as singletons. The sample comprised PBMCs or T cells enriched from blood (not recorded which). The receptors here all came from a woman aged 30 to 39 who had recovered from COVID-19.

V is TRBV5-1 and J is TRBJ2-3, with D tentatively TRBD2 (6 bases). V lost 4 bases to trimming and J lost 1 base, with 10 bases between them. CDR1 and CDR2 from the germline V gene are SGHRS and YFSETQ. This CDR3 has 14 amino acids. Written as DNA, the CDR3 is TGCGCCAGCAGCAGGGAGCGGGGCACAGATACGCAGTATTTT. Translation: CASSRERGTDTQYF.

This rearrangement joins TRBV19 to TRBJ1-1; D gene ambiguous. CDR3 length equals 13 residues. V lost 3 bases and J 9 bases, leaving 14 bases between the germline ends. Germline assignment: CDR1 LNHDA and CDR2 SQIVND (reference sequence). For the CDR3, the DNA is TGTGCCAGTAGTATTTCGGCAGGATCCCAAGCTTTCTTT. Residues: CASSISAGSQAFF.

The V and J genes are TRBV6-2 or TRBV6-3 and TRBJ1-1, with 7 bases lining up with TRBD1. Trimming took 4 bases from V and 1 from J; bases not matched to a gene: 3. CDR3 length equals 14 residues. CDR1 and CDR2 (germline): MNHEY, SVGEGT. CDR3 sequence reads: CASSFAGGNTEAFF. CDR3 in DNA: TGTGCCAGCAGTTTTGCAGGGGGGAACACTGAAGCTTTCTTT.

J is TRBJ2-4 and V is TRBV18; 7 bases are shared with TRBD1. Per germline, CDR1 KGHSH and CDR2 LQKENI. V lost 4 bases and J lost 1; bases outside the gene matches: 4. The CDR3 extends over 15 amino acids. The CDR3 region has the DNA TGTGCCAGCTCACTTATACAGGGGGCCAAAAACATTCAGTACTTC. This codes for CASSLIQGAKNIQYF.

This clone was seen just once. This rearrangement joins TRBV14 to TRBJ2-5; TRBD2 aligns across 8 bases. J lost 5 bases, V lost 4 bases, and 12 bases had no gene match. The CDR3 runs to 16 residues. Looked up from germline, CDR1 is SGHDN and CDR2 is FVKESK. This CDR3 is CASSLPSVAGMETQYF. The CDR3 DNA is TGTGCCAGCAGCCTCCCTTCGGTAGCGGGAATGGAGACCCAGTACTTC.